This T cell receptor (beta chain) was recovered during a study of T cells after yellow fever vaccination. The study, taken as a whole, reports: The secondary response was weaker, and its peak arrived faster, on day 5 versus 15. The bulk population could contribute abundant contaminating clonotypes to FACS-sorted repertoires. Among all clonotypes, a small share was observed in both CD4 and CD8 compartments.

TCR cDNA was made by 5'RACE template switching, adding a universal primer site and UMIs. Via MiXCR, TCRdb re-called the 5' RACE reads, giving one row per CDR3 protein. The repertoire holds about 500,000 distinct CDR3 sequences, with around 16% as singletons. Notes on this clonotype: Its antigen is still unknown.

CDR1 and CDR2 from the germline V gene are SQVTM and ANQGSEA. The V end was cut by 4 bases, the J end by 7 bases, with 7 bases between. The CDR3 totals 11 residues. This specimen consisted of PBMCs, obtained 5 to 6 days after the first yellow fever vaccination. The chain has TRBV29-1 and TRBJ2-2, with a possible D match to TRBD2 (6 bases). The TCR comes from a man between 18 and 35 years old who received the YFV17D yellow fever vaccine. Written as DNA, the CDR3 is TGCAGCGTTGGGGGGGACGGGGAGCTGTTTTTT. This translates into CSVGGDGELFF.